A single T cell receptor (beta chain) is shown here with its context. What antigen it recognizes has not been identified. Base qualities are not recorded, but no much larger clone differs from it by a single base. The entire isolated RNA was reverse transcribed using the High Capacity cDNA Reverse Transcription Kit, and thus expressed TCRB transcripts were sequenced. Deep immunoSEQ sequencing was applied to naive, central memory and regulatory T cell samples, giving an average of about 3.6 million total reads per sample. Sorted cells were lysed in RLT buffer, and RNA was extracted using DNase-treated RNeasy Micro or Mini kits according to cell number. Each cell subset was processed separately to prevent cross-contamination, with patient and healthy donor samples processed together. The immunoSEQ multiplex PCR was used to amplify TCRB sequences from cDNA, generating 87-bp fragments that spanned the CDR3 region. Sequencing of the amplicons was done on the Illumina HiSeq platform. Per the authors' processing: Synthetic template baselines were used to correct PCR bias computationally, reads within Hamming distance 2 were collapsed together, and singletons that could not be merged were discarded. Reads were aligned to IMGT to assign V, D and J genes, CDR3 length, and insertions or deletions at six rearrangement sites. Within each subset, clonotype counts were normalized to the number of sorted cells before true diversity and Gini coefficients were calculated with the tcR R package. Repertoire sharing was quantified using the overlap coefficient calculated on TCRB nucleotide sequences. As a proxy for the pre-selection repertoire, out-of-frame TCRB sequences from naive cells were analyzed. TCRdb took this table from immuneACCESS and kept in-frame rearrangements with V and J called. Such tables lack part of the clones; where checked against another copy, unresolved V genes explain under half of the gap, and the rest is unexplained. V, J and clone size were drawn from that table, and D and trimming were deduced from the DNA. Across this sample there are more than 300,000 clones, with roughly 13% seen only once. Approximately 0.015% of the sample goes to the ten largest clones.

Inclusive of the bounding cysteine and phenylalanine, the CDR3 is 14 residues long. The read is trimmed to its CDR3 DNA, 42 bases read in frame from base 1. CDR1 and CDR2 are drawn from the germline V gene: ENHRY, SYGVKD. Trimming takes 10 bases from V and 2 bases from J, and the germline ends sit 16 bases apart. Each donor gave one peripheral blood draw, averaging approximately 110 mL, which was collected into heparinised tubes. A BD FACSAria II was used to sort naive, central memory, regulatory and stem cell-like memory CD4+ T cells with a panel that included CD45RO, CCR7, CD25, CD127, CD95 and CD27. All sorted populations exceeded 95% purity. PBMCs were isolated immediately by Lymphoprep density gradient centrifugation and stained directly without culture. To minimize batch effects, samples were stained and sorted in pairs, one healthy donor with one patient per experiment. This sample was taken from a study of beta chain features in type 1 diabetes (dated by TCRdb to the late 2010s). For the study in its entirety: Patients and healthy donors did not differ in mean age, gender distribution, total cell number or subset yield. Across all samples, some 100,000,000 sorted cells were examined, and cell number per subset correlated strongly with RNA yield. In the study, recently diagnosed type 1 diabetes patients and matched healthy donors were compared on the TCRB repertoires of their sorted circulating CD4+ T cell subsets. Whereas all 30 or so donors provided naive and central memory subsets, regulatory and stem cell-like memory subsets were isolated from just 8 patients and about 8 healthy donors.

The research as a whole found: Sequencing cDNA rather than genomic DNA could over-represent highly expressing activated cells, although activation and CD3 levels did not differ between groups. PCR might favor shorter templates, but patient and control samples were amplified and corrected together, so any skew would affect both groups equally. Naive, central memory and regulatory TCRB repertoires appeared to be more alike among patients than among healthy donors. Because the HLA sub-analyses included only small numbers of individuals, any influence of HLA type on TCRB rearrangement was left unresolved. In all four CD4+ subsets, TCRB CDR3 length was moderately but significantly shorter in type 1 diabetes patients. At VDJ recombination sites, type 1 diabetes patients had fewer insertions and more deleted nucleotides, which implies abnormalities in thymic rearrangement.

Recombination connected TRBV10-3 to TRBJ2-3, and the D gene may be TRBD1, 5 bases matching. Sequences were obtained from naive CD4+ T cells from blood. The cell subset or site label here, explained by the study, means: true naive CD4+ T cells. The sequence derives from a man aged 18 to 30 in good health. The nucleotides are TGTGCCAGCCGTTCGGACATATCCACAGATACGCAGTATTTT. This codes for CASRSDISTDTQYF.